The clone carrying this TCR beta chain was seen many times. What it recognizes is unknown. Then a second PCR, running about 6 to 11 cycles, was carried out with a sample-barcoded 5' primer and a J-beta primer mix. Every sample returned 2.5 million or more CDR3-containing paired-end reads. Via MiXCR, TCRdb re-called the 5' RACE reads, giving one row per CDR3 protein. The data show about 1.6 million distinct CDR3 sequences, with about 35% seen just once and around 10% held by the top ten. This sample was taken from a study of blood T cells in healthy people across ages. Findings of the study overall: Unsorted PBMC input precluded a conclusive naive versus antigen-experienced comparison. Roughly linear age-related decline in beta diversity appeared, significant by age about 37.

The CDR3 runs to 11 residues. Looked up from germline, CDR1 is DFQATT and CDR2 is SNEGSKA (reference sequence). Trimming shortened V by 0 bases and J by 5 bases, and 3 bases separated the two germline ends. The rearrangement joins TRBV20-1 to TRBJ2-3; D uncertain. This clonotype originated in a woman aged 25-40 years in good health. What was sequenced was blood. CDR3 in DNA: TGCAGTGCTAGAGAGGGAGATACGCAGTATTTT. Its protein is CSAREGDTQYF.